This T cell receptor (beta chain) was identified during a study of blood T cell repertoires in COVID-19. Study-wide context: Material from acute and convalescent COVID-19 was sourced from the United States, Italy and Spain. In each case, the material was cDNA or gDNA derived from T cells, B-cell-depleted T cells, or PBMCs.

The CDR3 is made up of 14 amino acids. From germline, CDR1 is SGHAT and CDR2 FQNNGV. V was cut by 5 bases and J by 2 bases, with 12 bases left in between. Original handling: For nucleated cells, counts were estimated from reference gene primer amplification. TCRdb keeps only in-frame clones here, not all; method: immunoSEQ multiplex PCR. V and J calls and clone size are as listed in that table; D and trimming were resolved from the DNA. The table includes over 300,000 clones, about 90% detected once. V is TRBV11-2 and J is TRBJ1-1; D may be TRBD1 (5 bases). The sequenced material came from peripheral blood. This clonotype was sampled from a man aged 18 to 35 with active or convalescent COVID-19. The CDR3 protein is CASSPTRGNTEAFF. For the CDR3, the DNA is TGTGCCAGCAGCCCTACAAGGGGAAACACTGAAGCTTTCTTT. The entire variable domain, with the rest obtained from reference TRBV11-2 and TRBJ1-1, is as follows: EAGVAQSPRYKIIEKRQSVAFWCNPISGHATLYWYQQILGQGPKLLIQFQNNGVVDDSQLPKDRFSAERLKGVDSTLKIQPAKLEDSAVYLCASSPTRGNTEAFFGQGTRLTVV.